This T cell receptor beta chain is drawn from a study of cytomegalovirus exposure and HLA in healthy donors. Findings of the study overall: In a later analysis, most CMV-associated TCR beta chains appeared HLA-restricted. About 87% or about 30% of the time was how often most TCR beta V segments were productive, according to an earlier analysis. Later analysis associated a missense DCLRE1C variant with TCR beta V- and J-gene trimming.

A word on this clone: Its target is unknown.

Germline V gene sequence: CDR1 MDHEN, CDR2 SYDVKM. With 3 bases removed from V and 6 bases from J, the gap between germline ends came to 18 bases. This CDR3 spans 16 amino acids. The PCR ran on 60 Vbeta and 13 Jbeta primers. Profiling relied on immunoSEQ multiplex PCR, and the TCRdb table lists in-frame clones only, not all of them. The data contain tens of thousands of clones, approximately 84% of them seen just once; the ten biggest clones take up roughly 5.5%. Sequences were obtained from PBMCs. This receptor was obtained from a woman in her late teens or twenties in good health and CMV-seropositive. The chain is built from TRBV28 and TRBJ2-1; D remains unclear. CDR3 bases: TGTGCCAGCAGTTTCGCCCTTAGAGCCCCGGGCAATGAGCAGTTCTTC. It specifies CASSFALRAPGNEQFF.